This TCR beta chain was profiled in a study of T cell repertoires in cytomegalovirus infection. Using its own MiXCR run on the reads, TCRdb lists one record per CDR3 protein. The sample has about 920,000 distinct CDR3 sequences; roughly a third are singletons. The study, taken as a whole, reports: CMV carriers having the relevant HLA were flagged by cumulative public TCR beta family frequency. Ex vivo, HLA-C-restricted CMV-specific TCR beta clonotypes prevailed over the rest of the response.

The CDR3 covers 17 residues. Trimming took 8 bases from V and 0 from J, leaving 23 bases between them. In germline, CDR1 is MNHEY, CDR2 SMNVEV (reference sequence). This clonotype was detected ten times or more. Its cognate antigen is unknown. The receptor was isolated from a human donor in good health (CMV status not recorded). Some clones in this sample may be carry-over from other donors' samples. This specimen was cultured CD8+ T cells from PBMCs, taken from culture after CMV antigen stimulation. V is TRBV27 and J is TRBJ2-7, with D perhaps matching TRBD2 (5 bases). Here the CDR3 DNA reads TGTGCCAGCCGTTCCGCGGGTGGCAGCCCCAGCTCCTACGAGCAGTACTTC. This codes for CASRSAGGSPSSYEQYF.